This entry lists 15 T cell receptor beta chains sequenced from one sample in a study of T-cell reconstitution after alpha-beta-depleted transplantation in children. A TCRbeta library incorporating unique molecular identifiers was prepared. One entry per CDR3 protein, called by TCRdb with MiXCR from the PCR reads. The sample has around 120,000 distinct CDR3 sequences, approximately 22% seen once. Sequences were derived from PBMCs, mostly from graft donor cells, sampled 180 days after TCRalphabeta/CD19-depleted stem cell transplant. The receptors here all came from a male patient aged 2 to 10 who had a stem cell transplant for chronic granulomatous disease, so the T cells may come from the graft donor.

The gene calls are TRBV18 and TRBJ2-5; TRBD2 matches at 8 bases. The germline V gene encodes CDR1 KGHSH and CDR2 LQKENI. The trim removed 6 bases at V and 1 base at J, leaving 1 base unmatched. The CDR3 is 13 residues long. The CDR3 sequence: CASSTSVQETQYF. Here the CDR3 DNA reads TGTGCCAGCTCGACTAGCGTCCAAGAGACCCAGTACTTC.

This rearrangement joins TRBV12-3 or TRBV12-4 to TRBJ2-7; D possibly matches TRBD1 or TRBD2 (5 bases each). The CDR3 has 14 amino acids. V was trimmed by 0 bases and J by 7 bases, leaving 13 bases between them. The DNA for the CDR3 is TGTGCCAGCAGTTTAGCGTTGGGGGTGCGGGAGCAGTACTTC. Translation: CASSLALGVREQYF.

This chain uses TRBV7-7 with TRBJ2-3, with no clear D. CDR3 length equals 15 residues. Trimming removed 3 bases at V and 6 bases at J, with 16 bases between. Looked up from germline, CDR1 is SSHAT and CDR2 is FNYEAQ (reference sequence). This chain's CDR3 is CASSLALSPTDTQYF. CDR3 sequence (DNA): TGTGCCAGCAGCTTGGCTCTCTCCCCCACGGATACGCAGTATTTT.

This clonotype was counted many times. J is TRBJ2-7 and V is TRBV12-3 or TRBV12-4; no firm D call. The V end was cut by 5 bases, the J end by 1 base, with 3 bases between. The CDR3 is 11 residues long. This CDR3 is CASSTSYEQYF. The DNA for the CDR3 is TGTGCCAGCAGTACATCCTACGAGCAGTACTTC.

This clonotype showed up many times. The genes are TRBV12-3 or TRBV12-4 and TRBJ2-1, with D uncertain. With 5 bases removed from V and 8 bases from J, the gap between germline ends came to 7 bases. This CDR3 region has 11 residues. The CDR3, as DNA: TGTGCCAGCAGTATGGTCCATGAGCAGTTCTTC. It translates to CASSMVHEQFF.

The chain joins TRBV20-1 to TRBJ2-7; 15 bases agree with TRBD2. This CDR3 has 16 amino acids. Germline V gene sequence: CDR1 DFQATT, CDR2 SNEGSKA (reference sequence). V lost 5 bases, J lost 5 bases, and 10 bases stayed unmatched. CDR3 amino acids: CSAEGLAGGGPDEQYF. CDR3 DNA sequence: TGCAGTGCTGAAGGACTAGCGGGAGGGGGCCCGGACGAGCAGTACTTC.

This clonotype has at least ten counts. The CDR3 loop is CASSASTVNTEAFF. As DNA, the CDR3 is TGCGCCAGCAGCGCCTCAACAGTGAACACTGAAGCTTTCTTT. This chain joins TRBV5-1 and TRBJ1-1, with D unresolved. V was shortened by 4 bases and J by 0 bases, with 10 bases between the two germline ends. CDR1 and CDR2 (germline): SGHRS, YFSETQ. The CDR3 has 14 residues.

The CDR3 DNA reads TGTGCCAGCAGTTCGCCTAGCGGAAACAATGAGCAGTTCTTC. Protein product: CASSSPSGNNEQFF. The chain recombines TRBV12-3 or TRBV12-4 with TRBJ2-1; 7 nucleotides match TRBD2. The ends lost 4 bases at V and 5 bases at J; junction bases unmatched: 5. CDR3 size: 14 residues.

Only a few counts were recorded for this clonotype. The rearrangement joins TRBV6-2 or TRBV6-3 to TRBJ2-3, with 8 positions matching TRBD2. Germline assignment: CDR1 MNHEY and CDR2 SVGEGT. Trimming took 5 bases from V and 0 from J; bases not matched to a gene: 7. This CDR3 spans 16 amino acids. The CDR3 DNA sequence: TGTGCCAGCAGTAGGCTGGCGGGGGGCAGCACAGATACGCAGTATTTT. Protein product: CASSRLAGGSTDTQYF.

V usage is TRBV7-2 and J usage is TRBJ2-3; D is ambiguous. Germline values: CDR1 SGHTA, CDR2 FQGNSA. V was shortened by 3 bases and J by 4 bases, with 8 bases between the two germline ends. The CDR3 contains 13 residues. The CDR3: CASSFMVSDTQYF. CDR3 DNA: TGTGCCAGCAGCTTCATGGTCTCAGATACGCAGTATTTT.

The V gene is TRBV6-1, the J gene TRBJ1-2; D not certain. Germline CDR1 reads MNHNS; CDR2 reads SASEGT. Trimming shortened V by 6 bases and J by 2 bases, and 13 bases separated the two germline ends. This CDR3 is 14 amino acids long. CDR3 in DNA: TGTGCCAGCAGCGATCATAACTCCAACTATGGCTACACCTTC. The encoded protein is CASSDHNSNYGYTF.

This clonotype was found many times. The chain couples TRBV6-2 or TRBV6-3 to TRBJ2-2; tentative D call: TRBD1 (6 bases). CDR1 and CDR2 from the germline V gene are MNHEY and SVGEGT. CDR3 length equals 14 residues. V lost 5 bases and J lost 2, with 9 bases in between. In nucleotides, the CDR3 is TGTGCCAGCAGTGGACAGACAAACACCGGGGAGCTGTTTTTT. Amino acids: CASSGQTNTGELFF.

The V and J genes are TRBV6-2 or TRBV6-3 and TRBJ2-1; no clear D. The CDR3 runs 16 residues. Germline V gene lookup returns CDR1 MNHEY and CDR2 SVGEGT. Trimming pared 2 bases from V and 0 bases from J, leaving 11 bases between. CDR3 DNA: TGTGCCAGCAGTTACCACAAGCCCGGCTCCTACAATGAGCAGTTCTTC. Translating it yields CASSYHKPGSYNEQFF.

This clonotype showed up many times. The chain joins TRBV20-1 to TRBJ2-5; 8 nucleotides line up with TRBD2. V was clipped by 1 base and J by 2 bases; unmatched bases: 6. The CDR3 extends over 15 amino acids. CDR1 and CDR2 from the germline V gene are DFQATT and SNEGSKA (reference sequence). CDR3: CSARGSSGGQETQYF. In nucleotides, the CDR3 is TGCAGTGCTAGAGGTTCGAGCGGGGGTCAAGAGACCCAGTACTTC.

This clonotype was counted at least ten times. The chain links TRBV6-5 to TRBJ2-5; D is ambiguous. Trimming removed 2 bases from V and 4 bases from J, with 11 bases in between. Germline V lookup: CDR1 MNHEY, CDR2 SVGAGI. The CDR3 contains 14 residues. CDR3 DNA sequence: TGTGCCAGCAGTTACGGCCCCATGGGAGAGACCCAGTACTTC. Its translation: CASSYGPMGETQYF.